The present TCR beta chain was sequenced within a study of identical twins (dated by TCRdb to the mid-2010s). With respect to the entire study: TCR alpha and beta repertoires from monozygotic twins, unrelated adults of various ages and cord blood were deep-sequenced to test whether fetal clonotypes persist. Replicate twin experiments were performed at different times using different library preparation protocols to rule out contamination.

Receptor amplification or capture employed 5' RACE. For sequencing, an Illumina HiSeq 2000 was employed. Template switching introduced a universal primer binding site; the final cDNA contained a unique molecular identifier, enabling accurate counting of TCR cDNA molecules. Specific primers in the conserved constant-segment region were used to synthesize first-strand cDNA for TCR alpha and beta chains. To control for contamination, each cDNA library was double barcoded with a SMART-Mk sample barcode plus Illumina barcodes. TruSeq adapter sequences and Illumina sample barcodes were added in two successive PCR steps. Sequencing of the TCR alpha and beta cDNA libraries was done on the Illumina HiSeq platform using custom primers. The study's processing was this. Unique molecular identifiers were extracted from raw reads with MiGEC, and CDR3 positions were determined with MiXCR. For each individual, recombination models were inferred using an EM algorithm with the repgenHMM and IGoR tools. The analysis of shared clonotypes was done with the tcR package in R, with sharing normalized by the product of cloneset sizes. Out-of-frame nonproductive sequences were analyzed to study raw recombination free of thymic and clonal selection effects. The public reads were reprocessed in TCRdb via fastp at Q25 and MiXCR, keeping in-frame beta chains. Each CDR3 protein gets just one entry, which takes the most common genes and DNA from the rows behind it. In this record, the V and J calls reflect TCRdb's handling and not the investigators' own analysis. The sample data list about 700,000 distinct CDR3 sequences, and 6% to 6.5% of these were observed just once. The top ten clonotypes cover 1.5% to 2% of the sample.

The V end gives up 0 bases and the J end 1 base, leaving 1 base in the junction not matched to a gene. The germline V gene encodes CDR1 LGHNA and CDR2 YSLEER. From cysteine to phenylalanine, the CDR3 is 15 amino acids long. Of all the DNA, just the CDR3 is kept, 45 bases in frame from base 1. Only a few counts were recorded for this clonotype. Its antigen target is currently unknown. The sample holds no much larger clone one base away, and base qualities are not on file. Overall study outcomes, separate from this receptor: The excess sharing between twins in beta out-of-frame sequences was weaker because fewer shared sequences reduced the signal-to-noise ratio. Invariant T cells such as MAIT and iNKT could partly confound zero-insertion analyses, although diverse VJ usage argued against such confounding for most clonotypes. Compared with coincidental sharing between unrelated individuals, out-of-frame TCR alpha sequences shared between twins showed an excess of sequences with low generation probability. Fewer insertions were carried by abundant cord blood beta clonotypes; a weaker similar trend was observed in young adult naive repertoires, while no such trend was observed in memory repertoires. Out-of-frame TCR alpha sharing in monozygotic twins was systematically underestimated by recombination models, whereas sharing between unrelated individuals was in agreement with the recombination models. Because the same donors could not be followed over many years, the conclusions depended on cross-sectional statistical analysis.

Every donor in the study was a healthy Caucasian. The study also sequenced three unrelated non-twin adults: a male aged 18 to 29, a male aged 50 to 59 and a female aged 50 to 59. Miltenyi CD45RO+ enrichment and human naive T-cell isolation kits were used to isolate memory (CD45RO+) and naive T cells from PBMC. Source material: naive T cells sorted from blood. The cell subset or site label here, explained by the study, means: cells isolated with a human naive T-cell isolation kit. Recombination connected TRBV4-3 to TRBJ2-7; 9 of the junction bases match TRBD2. This receptor was identified in a man between 18 and 29 years old in good health. This receptor carries the CDR3 CASSQEAGGSYEQYF. The nucleotides are TGCGCCAGCAGCCAAGAAGCGGGAGGTTCCTACGAGCAGTACTTC.